These 29 T cell receptor beta chains were all obtained from the same sample, sequenced in a study of blood T cell repertoires in COVID-19. The method was immunoSEQ multiplex PCR; TCRdb's version includes in-frame clones alone and lacks a portion of them. The sample has 200,000 to 300,000 clones, roughly 82% seen once; the top ten hold over 2%. The sequencing sample was made of peripheral blood. Receptors were obtained from a man aged 35 to 55 who had recovered from COVID-19.

This chain links TRBV4-1 with TRBJ2-1; 7 nucleotides agree with TRBD1. The CDR3 length is 15 residues. CDR1 is MGHRA and CDR2 is YSYEKL in the germline V gene. V dropped 2 bases and J dropped 9; count of bases not matched to a gene: 10. The CDR3, as DNA: TGCGCCAGCAGCCAAACCGGGACAGCAAGCGCTGAGCAGTTCTTC. Its translation is CASSQTGTASAEQFF.

The V and J genes are TRBV10-1 and TRBJ1-5; 7 nucleotides agree with TRBD1. CDR1 and CDR2 from the germline V gene are WNHNN and SYGVQD (reference sequence). The V and J ends lost 6 bases and 9 bases, in that order; junction bases with no gene match: 23. This CDR3 region has 18 residues. The CDR3 sequence is CASSCSDRVEPTDRPQHF. The CDR3 DNA reads TGCGCCAGCAGCTGCAGTGACAGGGTGGAACCGACCGATAGGCCCCAGCATTTT.

The J gene is TRBJ2-2, the V gene TRBV9; 7 nucleotides match TRBD2. V lost 2 bases and J lost 4; bases outside the gene matches: 8. The CDR3 contains 16 residues. From germline, CDR1 is SGDLS and CDR2 YYNGEE. In nucleotides, the CDR3 is TGTGCCAGCAGCGTTTGGACTAGTCTGAGCACCGGGGAGCTGTTTTTT. As protein: CASSVWTSLSTGELFF.

V gene TRBV10-2 combines with J gene TRBJ2-1; TRBD2 matches 8 bases. The CDR3 is 16 residues long. Germline CDR1 is WSHSY and CDR2 is SAAADI. V was pared by 2 bases and J by 5 bases, with 8 bases of the junction left unmatched. Written as DNA, the CDR3 is TGCGCCAGCAGTGAGATACTAGCGGTGATCAACAATGAGCAGTTCTTC. It yields the protein CASSEILAVINNEQFF.

The genes are TRBV5-6 and TRBJ2-7; D is unresolved. Trimming pared 0 bases from V and 5 bases from J, leaving 12 bases between. The CDR3 runs to 14 residues. Germline V lookup: CDR1 SGHDT, CDR2 YYEEEE. The CDR3 sequence: CASSLVSVPHEQYF. CDR3 bases: TGTGCCAGCAGCTTGGTATCGGTTCCTCACGAGCAGTACTTC. Looking up the rest from reference TRBV5-6 and TRBJ2-7 gives the full variable domain: DAGVTQSPTHLIKTRGQQVTLRCSPKSGHDTVSWYQQALGQGPQFIFQYYEEEERQRGNFPDRFSGHQFPNYSSELNVNALLLGDSALYLCASSLVSVPHEQYFGPGTRLTVT.

The chain employs TRBV7-2 and TRBJ1-1; TRBD1 matches 7 bases. The CDR3 is made up of 18 amino acids. The V gene end was trimmed by 1 base and the J gene end by 0 bases; junction bases not matched to a gene: 11. Germline V gene data show CDR1 as SGHTA and CDR2 as FQGNSA. CDR3 amino acids: CASSLVSGTELLNTEAFF. CDR3 sequence (DNA): TGTGCCAGCAGCTTAGTTTCCGGGACAGAACTACTGAACACTGAAGCTTTCTTT.

V and J are TRBV15 and TRBJ2-1, with TRBD2 as a possible D gene (6 bases). The V end lost 0 bases, the J end lost 7 bases, and 13 bases lay between the germline ends. Germline V gene data show CDR1 as LNHNV and CDR2 as YYDKDF (reference sequence). This CDR3 spans 15 amino acids. CDR3 region: CATSRDRGMGNEQFF. The CDR3 nucleotides are TGTGCCACCAGCAGAGATCGGGGGATGGGAAATGAGCAGTTCTTC.

The chain uses TRBV3-1 (or the pseudogene TRBV3-2) and TRBJ2-2, with D unclear. V lost 0 bases, J lost 7 bases, and 6 bases lay in between. There are 13 residues in the CDR3. Germline CDR1 is LGHDT and CDR2 is YNNKEL (reference sequence). CDR3 amino acids: CASSQDSGGELFF. In DNA form, the CDR3 reads TGTGCCAGCAGCCAAGATTCAGGCGGGGAGCTGTTTTTT.

This clone was counted once. This chain uses TRBV5-1 with TRBJ2-1; 8 bases are shared with TRBD2. This CDR3 has 14 amino acids. Looked up from germline, CDR1 is SGHRS and CDR2 is YFSETQ. Trimming cost V 4 bases and J 0 bases; bases outside gene matches: 0. The CDR3 protein is CASSGTSSYNEQFF. The CDR3 DNA reads as TGCGCCAGCAGCGGGACTAGCTCCTACAATGAGCAGTTCTTC.

The chain employs TRBV19 and TRBJ2-5, with D perhaps TRBD2 (5 bases). The germline CDR1 and CDR2 sequences are LNHDA and SQIVND (reference sequence). Trimming cost V 1 base and J 4 bases, with 13 bases left between them. CDR3 length: 15 residues. The CDR3 region is CASSIVHRGAETQYF. Written as DNA, the CDR3 is TGTGCCAGTAGTATAGTTCACCGGGGAGCAGAGACCCAGTACTTC.

The genes are TRBV5-4 and TRBJ1-5; D remains ambiguous. The V gene lost 0 bases and the J gene lost 0 bases, with 7 bases spanning the gap. Germline CDR1 reads SGHNT; CDR2 reads YYREEE (reference sequence). The CDR3 contains 15 residues. The CDR3 sequence is CASSLGGNSNQPQHF. Here the CDR3 DNA reads TGTGCCAGCAGCTTGGGAGGAAATAGCAATCAGCCCCAGCATTTT.

V usage is TRBV11-2 and J usage is TRBJ1-2, with a weak D call TRBD1 (6 bases). Germline CDR1 SGHAT, CDR2 FQNNGV. The V and J ends lost 5 bases and 3 bases respectively, with 19 bases between them. The CDR3 contains 16 residues. The CDR3 nucleotides read TGTGCCAGCAGCCGTTCATTTTACAGGGTCGACTATGGCTACACCTTC. Its protein is CASSRSFYRVDYGYTF.

The CDR3 spells CASSQEGLAANTGELFF. DNA for the CDR3: TGCGCCAGCAGCCAGGAGGGACTAGCGGCGAACACCGGGGAGCTGTTTTTT. The genes are TRBV4-1 and TRBJ2-2, with TRBD2 matching over 11 bases. After removal of 3 bases from V and 0 bases from J, the junction contained 3 bases not matched to a gene. This CDR3 region has 17 residues. The germline V gene encodes CDR1 MGHRA and CDR2 YSYEKL.

This rearrangement joins TRBV7-9 to TRBJ2-6; 9 bases match TRBD1. Looked up from germline, CDR1 is SEHNR and CDR2 is FQNEAQ (reference sequence). The CDR3 sequence is 16 residues long. V shed 5 bases, J shed 1 base, and the junction held 3 bases outside the gene matches. The CDR3 sequence is CASSRGQGSGANVLTF. Written as DNA, the CDR3 is TGTGCCAGCAGCCGGGGACAGGGTTCTGGGGCCAACGTCCTGACTTTC.

The V and J genes are TRBV2 and TRBJ1-2; D might be TRBD1 (5 bases). The V end lost 2 bases, the J end lost 3 bases, and 19 bases lay between the germline ends. The CDR3 has 17 amino acids. The germline V gene has CDR1 SNHLY and CDR2 FYNNEI. CDR3 bases: TGTGCCAGCAGTGAAATAGGGGCCTCGAACTTTTACTATGGCTACACCTTC. Its translation is CASSEIGASNFYYGYTF.

The chain is built from TRBV5-6 and TRBJ1-3, with D possibly being TRBD1 (5 bases). CDR3 size: 17 residues. Per germline, CDR1 SGHDT and CDR2 YYEEEE. V lost 2 bases and J 0 bases, leaving 15 bases between the germline ends. The CDR3, as DNA: TGTGCCAGCAGCTTAGGGGCCCCATCTTACTCTGGAAACACCATATATTTT. Encoded protein: CASSLGAPSYSGNTIYF. Variable domain in full (rest from reference TRBV5-6 and TRBJ1-3): DAGVTQSPTHLIKTRGQQVTLRCSPKSGHDTVSWYQQALGQGPQFIFQYYEEEERQRGNFPDRFSGHQFPNYSSELNVNALLLGDSALYLCASSLGAPSYSGNTIYFGEGSWLTVV.

This clone has a single count. This chain joins TRBV28 and TRBJ2-2, with D maybe TRBD1 (5 bases). V was pared by 8 bases and J by 3 bases, with 10 bases between. The CDR3 has 13 residues. The germline CDR1 and CDR2 sequences are MDHEN and SYDVKM. The CDR3 here is CASPDSYTGELFF. The CDR3 DNA is TGTGCCAGCCCAGACAGTTACACCGGGGAGCTGTTTTTT.

This clone is a singleton in its sample. The V gene is TRBV20-1, the J gene TRBJ2-1; the D gene is possibly TRBD1 (6 bases). Trimming cost V 3 bases and J 5 bases, with 14 bases left between them. Germline loops: CDR1 DFQATT, CDR2 SNEGSKA (reference sequence). The CDR3 spans 14 residues. The CDR3 spells CSASRYRVDNEQFF. CDR3 nucleotides: TGCAGTGCTAGTCGATACAGGGTCGACAATGAGCAGTTCTTC.

This chain links TRBV7-4 with TRBJ1-6; 9 bases match TRBD1. With 2 bases clipped from V and 6 bases from J, the junction kept 11 bases outside the gene matches. The CDR3 loop spans 18 amino acids. Germline V gives CDR1 SGHVT, CDR2 SQSDAQ. The CDR3 sequence: CASSLRGGTGLGNSPLHF. The CDR3 DNA reads TGTGCCAGCAGCTTACGGGGCGGGACAGGGTTGGGTAATTCACCCCTCCACTTT.

CDR3 in DNA: TGCGCCAGCAGCCAAGAACCCTCAGGAGGGTTAAACCAAGAGACCCAGTACTTC. The encoded protein is CASSQEPSGGLNQETQYF. The V and J genes are TRBV4-1 and TRBJ2-5, with TRBD2 as a possible D gene (6 bases). The germline V and J ends were trimmed by 0 bases and 0 bases, with 17 bases remaining between them. The CDR3 spans 18 residues. Germline values: CDR1 MGHRA, CDR2 YSYEKL.

The chain has TRBV5-1 and TRBJ2-1; a possible D gene is TRBD1 (6 bases). CDR1 and CDR2 (germline): SGHRS, YFSETQ. The CDR3 has 15 residues. Trimming left V 4 bases short and J 1 base short, with 12 bases between. The CDR3 reads CASSLQGGSYNEQFF. In nucleotides, the CDR3 is TGCGCCAGCAGCCTACAGGGTGGGTCCTACAATGAGCAGTTCTTC.

The genes are TRBV3-1 (or the pseudogene TRBV3-2) and TRBJ2-7, with 8 positions matching TRBD1. From germline, CDR1 is LGHDT and CDR2 YNNKEL (reference sequence). V shed 4 bases, J shed 6 bases, and the junction held 17 bases outside the gene matches. CDR3 length: 17 amino acids. The CDR3 loop reads CASSPLTPGTGRVEQYF. For the CDR3, the DNA is TGTGCCAGCAGCCCGCTGACCCCCGGGACAGGCCGTGTCGAGCAGTACTTC.

The V and J genes are TRBV20-1 and TRBJ2-3, with D maybe TRBD2 (5 bases). The V end lost 8 bases, the J end lost 6 bases, and 12 bases lay between the germline ends. The CDR3 spans 11 residues. Germline loops: CDR1 DFQATT, CDR2 SNEGSKA (reference sequence). The CDR3 DNA follows: TGCAGTTCTTCCCCGGGGGATACGCAGTATTTT. Its protein product is CSSSPGDTQYF.

The rearrangement links TRBV7-9 to TRBJ2-2; a possible D gene is TRBD2 (6 bases). The V end was cut by 6 bases, the J end by 6 bases, with 14 bases between. Germline V CDR1 and CDR2: SEHNR, FQNEAQ (reference sequence). The CDR3 length is 14 residues. CDR3 residues: CASSPGLLSGELFF. The CDR3 bases are TGTGCCAGCAGTCCGGGACTTCTCTCCGGGGAGCTGTTTTTT.

The chain joins TRBV20-1 to TRBJ1-2, with D perhaps TRBD1 (5 bases). The CDR3 sequence is 11 residues long. Per the germline V gene, CDR1 is DFQATT and CDR2 is SNEGSKA (reference sequence). Trimming cost V 7 bases and J 3 bases, with 9 bases left between them. The CDR3 DNA follows: TGCAGTGTAGGACAACACTATGGCTACACCTTC. This codes for CSVGQHYGYTF.

This CDR3 is CASRASGGSSEQFF. The CDR3 DNA is TGTGCCAGCAGGGCTAGCGGGGGGTCCTCAGAGCAGTTCTTC. The chain carries TRBV2 and TRBJ2-1, with 11 bases fitting TRBD2. The J segment lost 10 bases and the V segment lost 6 bases, leaving 8 bases of the junction unmatched. Germline CDR1 is SNHLY and CDR2 is FYNNEI. CDR3 size: 14 residues.

The V call is TRBV11-2, the J call TRBJ1-4, with D hard to call. From germline, CDR1 is SGHAT and CDR2 FQNNGV. This CDR3 is built from 14 residues. The V end lost 1 base, the J end lost 5 bases, and 8 bases lay between the germline ends. The CDR3 DNA follows: TGTGCCAGCAGCTTAGGGTCACAGAATGAAAAACTGTTTTTT. Protein product: CASSLGSQNEKLFF.

This clone has a single count. This chain links TRBV19 with TRBJ2-2; TRBD2 agrees at 9 bases. Germline CDR1 LNHDA, CDR2 SQIVND (reference sequence). The CDR3 totals 17 residues. The J segment lost 3 bases and the V segment lost 5 bases, leaving 10 bases of the junction unmatched. The CDR3 sequence: CASSAGLIAGDTGELFF. The CDR3 DNA sequence: TGTGCCAGTAGTGCGGGTCTAATAGCGGGAGACACCGGGGAGCTGTTTTTT.

The rearrangement joins TRBV19 to TRBJ1-1; a possible D gene is TRBD1 (5 bases). The CDR3 is 14 amino acids. Germline loops: CDR1 LNHDA, CDR2 SQIVND (reference sequence). Deletions cut 3 bases from V and 1 base from J, with 9 bases between. The CDR3 DNA follows: TGTGCCAGTAGTATGGAGCAGGGGAACACTGAAGCTTTCTTT. Amino acid sequence: CASSMEQGNTEAFF.